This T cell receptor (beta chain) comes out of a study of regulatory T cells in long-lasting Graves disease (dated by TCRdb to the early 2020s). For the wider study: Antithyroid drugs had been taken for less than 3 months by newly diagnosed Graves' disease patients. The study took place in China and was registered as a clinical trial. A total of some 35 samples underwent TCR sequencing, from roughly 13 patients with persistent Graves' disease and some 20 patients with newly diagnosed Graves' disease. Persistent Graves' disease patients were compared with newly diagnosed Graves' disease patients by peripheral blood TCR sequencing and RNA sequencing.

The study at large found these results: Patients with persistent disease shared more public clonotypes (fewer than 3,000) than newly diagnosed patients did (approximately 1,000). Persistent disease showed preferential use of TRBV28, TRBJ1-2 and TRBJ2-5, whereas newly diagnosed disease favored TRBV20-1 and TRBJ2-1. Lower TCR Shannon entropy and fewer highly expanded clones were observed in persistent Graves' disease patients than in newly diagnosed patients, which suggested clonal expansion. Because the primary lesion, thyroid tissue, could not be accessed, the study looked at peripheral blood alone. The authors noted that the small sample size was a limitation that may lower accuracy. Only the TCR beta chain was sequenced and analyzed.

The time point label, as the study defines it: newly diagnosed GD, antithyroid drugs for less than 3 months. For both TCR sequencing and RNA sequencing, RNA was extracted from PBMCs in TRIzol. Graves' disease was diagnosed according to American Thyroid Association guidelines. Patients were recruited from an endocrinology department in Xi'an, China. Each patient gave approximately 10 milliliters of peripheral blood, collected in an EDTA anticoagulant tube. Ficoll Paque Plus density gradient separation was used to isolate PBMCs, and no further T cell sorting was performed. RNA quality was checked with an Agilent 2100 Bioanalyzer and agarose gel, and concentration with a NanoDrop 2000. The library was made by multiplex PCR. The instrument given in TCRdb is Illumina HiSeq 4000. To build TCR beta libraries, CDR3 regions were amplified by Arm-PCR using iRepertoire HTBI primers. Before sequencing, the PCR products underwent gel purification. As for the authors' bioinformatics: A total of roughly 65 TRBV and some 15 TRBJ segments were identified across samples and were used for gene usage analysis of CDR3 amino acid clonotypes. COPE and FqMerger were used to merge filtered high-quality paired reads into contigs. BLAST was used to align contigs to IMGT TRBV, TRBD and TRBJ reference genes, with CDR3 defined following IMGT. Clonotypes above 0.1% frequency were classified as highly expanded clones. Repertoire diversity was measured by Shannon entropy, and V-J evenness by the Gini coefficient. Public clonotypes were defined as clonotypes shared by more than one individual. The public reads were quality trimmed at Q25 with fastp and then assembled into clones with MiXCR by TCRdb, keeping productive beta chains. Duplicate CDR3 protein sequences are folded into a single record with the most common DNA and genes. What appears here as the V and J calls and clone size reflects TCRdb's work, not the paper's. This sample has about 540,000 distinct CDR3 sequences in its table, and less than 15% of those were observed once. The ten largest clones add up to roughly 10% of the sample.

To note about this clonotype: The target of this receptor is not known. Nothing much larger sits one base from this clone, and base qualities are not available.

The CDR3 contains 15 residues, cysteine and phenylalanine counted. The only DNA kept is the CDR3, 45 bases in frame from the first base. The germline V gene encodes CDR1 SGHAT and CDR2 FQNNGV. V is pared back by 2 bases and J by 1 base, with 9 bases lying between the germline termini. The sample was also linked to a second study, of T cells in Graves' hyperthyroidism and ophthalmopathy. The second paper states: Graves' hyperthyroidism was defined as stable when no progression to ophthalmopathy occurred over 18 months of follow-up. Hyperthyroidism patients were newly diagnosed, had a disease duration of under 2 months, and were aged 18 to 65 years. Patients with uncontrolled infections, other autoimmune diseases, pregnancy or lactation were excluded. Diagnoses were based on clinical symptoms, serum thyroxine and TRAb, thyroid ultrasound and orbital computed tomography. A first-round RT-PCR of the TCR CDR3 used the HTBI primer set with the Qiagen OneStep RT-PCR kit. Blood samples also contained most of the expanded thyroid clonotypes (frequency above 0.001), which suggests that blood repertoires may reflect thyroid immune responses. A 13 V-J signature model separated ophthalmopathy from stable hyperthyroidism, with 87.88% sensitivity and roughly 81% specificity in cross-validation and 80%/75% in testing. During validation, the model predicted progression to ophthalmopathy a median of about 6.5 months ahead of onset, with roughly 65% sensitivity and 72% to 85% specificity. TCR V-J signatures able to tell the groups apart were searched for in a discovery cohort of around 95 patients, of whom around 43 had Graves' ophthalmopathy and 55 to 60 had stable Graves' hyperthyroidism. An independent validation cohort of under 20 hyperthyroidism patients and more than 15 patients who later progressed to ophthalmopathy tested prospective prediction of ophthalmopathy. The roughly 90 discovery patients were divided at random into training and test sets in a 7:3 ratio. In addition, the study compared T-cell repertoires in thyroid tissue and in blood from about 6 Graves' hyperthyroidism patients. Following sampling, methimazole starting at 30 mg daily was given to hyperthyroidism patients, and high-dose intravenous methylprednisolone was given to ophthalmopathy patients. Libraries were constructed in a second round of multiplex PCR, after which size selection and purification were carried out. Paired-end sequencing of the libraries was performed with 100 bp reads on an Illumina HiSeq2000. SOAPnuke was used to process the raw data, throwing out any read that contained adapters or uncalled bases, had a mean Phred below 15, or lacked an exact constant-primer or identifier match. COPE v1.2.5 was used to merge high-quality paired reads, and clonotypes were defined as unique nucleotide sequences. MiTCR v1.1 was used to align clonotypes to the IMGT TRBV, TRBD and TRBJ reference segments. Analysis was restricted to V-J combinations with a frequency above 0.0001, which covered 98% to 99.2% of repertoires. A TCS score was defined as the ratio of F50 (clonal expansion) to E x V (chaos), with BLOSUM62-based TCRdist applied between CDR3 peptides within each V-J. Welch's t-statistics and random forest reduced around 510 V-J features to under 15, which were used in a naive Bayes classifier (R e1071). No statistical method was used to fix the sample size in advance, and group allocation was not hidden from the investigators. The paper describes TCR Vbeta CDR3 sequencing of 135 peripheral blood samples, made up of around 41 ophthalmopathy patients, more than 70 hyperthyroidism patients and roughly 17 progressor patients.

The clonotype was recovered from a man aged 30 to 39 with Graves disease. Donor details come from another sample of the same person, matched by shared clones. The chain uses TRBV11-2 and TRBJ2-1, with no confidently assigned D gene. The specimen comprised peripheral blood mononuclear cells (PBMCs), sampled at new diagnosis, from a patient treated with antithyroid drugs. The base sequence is TGTGCCAGCAGCTTAAACTACCTTTCCTACAATGAGCAGTTCTTC. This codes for CASSLNYLSYNEQFF.